This T cell receptor beta chain came from a study of post-analysis software for immune sequencing data. Overall study findings and caveats: About 5 TRBV segments were significantly more frequent in patients than in controls. TRBV5-6, TRBV5-1 and TRBV20-1 were among these segments. Diversity measured as normalized Chao1 was significantly lower in multiple sclerosis patients than in controls.

Germline V gives CDR1 SGHTA, CDR2 FQGNSA. The length of the CDR3 is 14 residues. The germline V and J ends were trimmed by 2 bases and 10 bases, with 12 bases remaining between them. In the case of this clonotype: Its antigen is not known.

The authors incorporated unique molecular identifiers into the TCR beta cDNA libraries. Some 500,000 cDNA molecules were obtained from about 0.98 to 11 million T cells. MiXCR, run by TCRdb on the PCR reads, gives a single entry per CDR3 protein. The table records about 760,000 distinct CDR3 sequences, about 32% of them present only once. The receptor's source is a girl aged 10-17 years with multiple sclerosis. Specimen: blood. The chain uses TRBV7-2 and TRBJ1-6, with unresolved D. CDR3 nucleotides: TGTGCCAGCAGCTTAAAGGGTCAGGAATCACCCCTCCACTTT. Encoded protein: CASSLKGQESPLHF.